This record covers a single T cell receptor beta chain. The data stem from a study of blood T cell repertoires in COVID-19. Seattle patients were enrolled while actively infected and followed longitudinally. Only in-frame clones appear in the TCRdb table, and some are missing; sequencing was by immunoSEQ multiplex PCR. This table holds about 130,000 clones, 60% to 80% found once. Trimming removed 5 bases from V and 6 bases from J, with 20 bases in between. Germline CDR1 SEHNR, CDR2 FQNEAQ (reference sequence). The CDR3 contains 15 residues. The sequence derives from a man older than 75 with COVID-19, enrolled during active disease. V usage is TRBV7-9 and J usage is TRBJ2-7; perhaps TRBD2 as D (6 bases). Sample: peripheral blood. The CDR3 loop is CASSLGSGGYSEQYF. The DNA of the CDR3 is TGTGCCAGCAGCCTCGGGAGTGGGGGATATTCCGAGCAGTACTTC.